These 7 T cell receptor beta chains were sequenced from one sample in a study of regulatory T cells. Amplification used 52 TRBV primers and 13 TRBJ primers. Profiling relied on immunoSEQ multiplex PCR, and the TCRdb table lists in-frame clones only, not all of them. Altogether tens of thousands of clones are present, roughly 93% being singletons, with the ten largest covering roughly 3.5%. The sample was CD8+ T cells sorted from blood. Receptor source: a child under 10 years old with CD3G deficiency.

The J gene is TRBJ2-1, the V gene TRBV7-7; 13 nucleotides line up with TRBD2. Germline V gene lookup returns CDR1 SSHAT and CDR2 FNYEAQ (reference sequence). The CDR3 length is 16 residues. The J segment lost 6 bases and the V segment lost 5 bases, leaving 7 bases of the junction unmatched. The CDR3 loop is CASSLTGLAGLNEQFF. The CDR3 DNA follows: TGTGCCAGCAGCCTAACGGGACTAGCGGGACTCAATGAGCAGTTCTTC.

The chain employs TRBV28 and TRBJ2-3, with D possibly being TRBD1 or TRBD2 (5 bases each). The CDR3 is made up of 14 amino acids. Germline V lookup: CDR1 MDHEN, CDR2 SYDVKM. Trimming left V 8 bases short and J 2 bases short, with 14 bases between. For the CDR3, the DNA is TGTGCCAGCGACCGGGGCCGAAACACAGATACGCAGTATTTT. It codes for CASDRGRNTDTQYF.

The chain combines TRBV7-8 with TRBJ2-1; 11 bases map to TRBD2. CDR3 length equals 15 residues. V shed 5 bases, J shed 6 bases, and the junction held 6 bases outside the gene matches. Germline assignment: CDR1 SGHVS and CDR2 FQNEAQ. CDR3 in DNA: TGTGCCAGCAGCCCACTAGCGGGAGAGTCCAATGAGCAGTTCTTC. It yields the protein CASSPLAGESNEQFF.

As DNA, the CDR3 is TGTGCCAGCAGTGGGCCCGGGCTTAACTATGGCTACACCTTC. It codes for CASSGPGLNYGYTF. The chain joins TRBV28 to TRBJ1-2; D unclear. This CDR3 is 14 amino acids long. V was shortened by 5 bases and J by 1 base, with 11 bases between the two germline ends. Germline CDR1 reads MDHEN; CDR2 reads SYDVKM.

The V and J genes are TRBV28 and TRBJ1-4; 7 bases align to TRBD1. CDR1 and CDR2 (germline): MDHEN, SYDVKM. The trim removed 5 bases at V and 5 bases at J, leaving 8 bases unmatched. This CDR3 has 15 amino acids. CDR3 in amino acids: CASSQGQAANEKLFF. For the CDR3, the DNA is TGTGCCAGCAGTCAAGGACAGGCAGCGAATGAAAAACTGTTTTTT.

The chain couples TRBV28 to TRBJ1-2, with D uncertain. V dropped 2 bases and J dropped 4 bases, with 8 bases sitting between them. There are 13 residues in the CDR3. Germline values: CDR1 MDHEN, CDR2 SYDVKM. The DNA for the CDR3 is TGTGCCAGCAGTTTAGACGAGAGCTATGGCTACACCTTC. This codes for CASSLDESYGYTF.

Here the CDR3 DNA reads TGTGCCAGCAGTAGCGGACAGGGAGGGTACAATGAGCAGTTCTTC. The encoded protein is CASSSGQGGYNEQFF. V usage is TRBV28 and J usage is TRBJ2-1; the D gene is possibly TRBD1 (8 bases). This CDR3 contains 15 residues. Looked up from germline, CDR1 is MDHEN and CDR2 is SYDVKM. V lost 5 bases, J lost 4 bases, and 15 bases lay in between.